This TCR beta chain was captured by sequencing in a study of blood T cell repertoires in COVID-19. About the research overall: COVID-19 samples from acute and convalescent phases originated in the United States, Italy and Spain.

In the original analysis: Reference gene primer amplification yielded estimated nucleated cell counts. Only in-frame clones appear in the TCRdb table, and some are missing; sequencing was by immunoSEQ multiplex PCR. V, J and clone size were drawn from that table, and D and trimming were deduced from the DNA. The table lists about 360,000 clones, 75% to 90% of them singletons, with just over 7% in the top ten. The TCR was taken from a woman in her sixties with COVID-19, enrolled during active disease. Specimen: peripheral blood.

CDR3 DNA: TGTGCCAGTAGTCTTGAGGGTGGGGAGACCCAGTACTTC. Amino acid sequence: CASSLEGGETQYF. The chain joins TRBV19 to TRBJ2-5; TRBD2 is a possible D gene (5 bases). Germline lookup yields CDR1 LNHDA and CDR2 SQIVND (reference sequence). V was cut by 5 bases and J by 5 bases, with 12 bases left in between. The CDR3 consists of 13 residues.